A single count supports the clone carrying this TCR beta chain. Its antigen is currently unknown. The data derive from a study of shared clonotypes between healthy human individuals. In the study overall: Three plates were used per donor for CD4 naive, three for CD4 memory, two for CD8 naive and one for CD8 memory.

Sequenced by immunoSEQ multiplex PCR; TCRdb stores in-frame clones only, minus some. The sample lists some 2,000,000 clones, 90% to 96% occurring once. Overall study results and limits: A limitation of the genetic and exposure-history diversity represented arose from few donors. Naive subsets generally exceeded memory subsets in estimated richness.

This CDR3 comprises 13 residues. Germline CDR1 MNHEY, CDR2 SVGAGI. V shed 7 bases and J 3 bases; nucleotides not matched to a gene: 5. This receptor was identified in a man in his late teens or twenties in good health. The chain uses TRBV6-5 and TRBJ2-7, with 8 nucleotides matching TRBD1. Sequencing was performed on naive CD4+ T cells sorted from blood. Stated subset: CD45RA+ positively selected. The CDR3 sequence is CASKQGVFYEQYF. Here the CDR3 DNA reads TGTGCCAGCAAACAGGGGGTCTTCTACGAGCAGTACTTC.